The clone carrying this T cell receptor (beta chain) was counted many times. As yet, its antigen is unknown. The CDR3 covers 15 residues. The V gene's germline CDR1 is KGHDR and CDR2 SFDVKD. After removal of 4 bases from V and 5 bases from J, the junction contained 8 bases not matched to a gene. This specimen belongs to a study of T cells after yellow fever vaccination. Broader study findings: It was the secondary response that reached its peak faster, day 5 versus 15, but it was weaker. In post-booster samples, most primary-vaccination clones reappeared (roughly 96% CD4, approximately 91% CD8).

TCRdb reprocessed the 5' RACE reads with MiXCR, giving one entry per CDR3 protein. Of some 250,000 distinct CDR3 sequences in the sample, around 3.5% were seen once. The sequence derives from a man younger than 35 who received the YFV17D yellow fever vaccine. The source material was PBMCs, sampled 15 days after the yellow fever booster vaccination. The chain employs TRBV24-1 and TRBJ2-3, with TRBD2 matching 7 bases. CDR3 in amino acids: CATSDTRGYGDTQYF. The CDR3 DNA reads TGTGCCACCAGTGACACGCGGGGGTACGGAGATACGCAGTATTTT.